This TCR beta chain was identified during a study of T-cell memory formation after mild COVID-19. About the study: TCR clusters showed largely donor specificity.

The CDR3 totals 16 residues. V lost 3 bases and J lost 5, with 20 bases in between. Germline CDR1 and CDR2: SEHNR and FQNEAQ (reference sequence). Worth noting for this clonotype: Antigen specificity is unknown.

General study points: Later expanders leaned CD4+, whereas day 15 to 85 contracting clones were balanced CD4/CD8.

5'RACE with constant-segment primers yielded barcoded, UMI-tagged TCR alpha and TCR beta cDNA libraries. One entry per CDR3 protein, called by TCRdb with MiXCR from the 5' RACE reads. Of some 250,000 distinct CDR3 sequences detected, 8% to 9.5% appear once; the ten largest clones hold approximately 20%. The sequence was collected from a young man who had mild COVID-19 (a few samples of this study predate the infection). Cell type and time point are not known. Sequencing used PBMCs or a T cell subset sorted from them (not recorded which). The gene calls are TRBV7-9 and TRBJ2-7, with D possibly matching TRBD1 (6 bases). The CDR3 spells CASSFTGLDAGNEQYF. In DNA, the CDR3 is TGTGCCAGCAGCTTTACAGGGTTAGATGCCGGGAACGAGCAGTACTTC.